Presented here are 15 T cell receptor delta chains from one specimen sequenced in a study of gamma-delta chains in newborns, infants, children. TCRdb reanalyzed the reads using CATT. This sample has 4,200 or so delta-chain clones, with 6.2% found just once. Sequencing was carried out using blood. Every receptor here comes from a child who was a newborn, infant or young child, either healthy, febrile or measles-vaccinated (not recorded which).

This clone is termed medium-sized. The rearrangement links TRDV2 to TRDJ3; the D is unclear. Trimming stripped 0 bases from V and 0 bases from J, with 8 bases between. Germline-derived CDR1 and CDR2 are GEAIGNYY and EKD. The CDR3 contains 17 residues. DNA of the CDR3: TGTGCCTGTGACACCGGCTCCCCCTCCTGGGACACCCGACAGATGTTTTTC. Amino acids: CACDTGSPSWDTRQMFF.

This rearrangement joins TRDV2 to TRDJ3, with TRDD3 identical over 12 bases. Trimming took 3 bases from V and 1 from J; bases not matched to a gene: 6. The CDR3 length is 19 residues. CDR1 is GEAIGNYY, CDR2 EKD, per germline. CDR3 nucleotide sequence: TGTGCCTGTGACTTCGTACTGGGGGATACATCCTGGGACACCCGACAGATGTTTTTC. This gives the protein CACDFVLGDTSWDTRQMFF.

This clone was counted between two and nine times. This CDR3 is also generated by other DNA sequences in the sample. The chain joins TRDV2 to TRDJ3, with TRDD3 as a possible D gene (5 bases). Germline lookup yields CDR1 GEAIGNYY and CDR2 EKD. The V gene lost 0 bases and the J gene lost 0 bases, with 11 bases spanning the gap. The CDR3 covers 18 residues. This CDR3 is CACDTGGPSSWDTRQMFF. The CDR3, as DNA: TGTGCCTGTGACACCGGGGGGCCATCCTCCTGGGACACCCGACAGATGTTTTTC.

V usage is TRDV2 and J usage is TRDJ2, with TRDD3 identical over 11 bases. The J gene was not available in TCRdb and was assigned here by matching the DNA to germline segments. Germline loops: CDR1 GEAIGNYY, CDR2 EKD. The junction had 8 bases not matched to a gene; V was cut back by 0 bases and J by 0 bases. The CDR3 loop spans 19 amino acids. For the CDR3, the DNA is TGTGCCTGTGACACCGGCGGTGGGGGATACGGGTCTTTGACAGCACAACTCTTCTTT. Residues: CACDTGGGGYGSLTAQLFF.

This clone is deemed medium-sized. A much larger clonotype is one base distant, so this may be a read error. The chain employs TRDV2 and TRDJ1; possible D gene TRDD3, 6 bases. The CDR3 loop spans 13 amino acids. Trimming took off 0 bases at V and 3 bases at J, with 7 bases between the two ends. CDR1 and CDR2 (germline): GEAIGNYY, EKD. CDR3 residues: CACDTWGSDKLIF. CDR3 nucleotide sequence: TGTGCCTGTGACACCTGGGGGTCCGATAAACTCATCTTT.

This clone has a handful of counts. This chain uses TRDV2 with TRDJ3; D is possibly TRDD3 (6 bases). This CDR3 is 19 amino acids long. Trimming took 0 bases from V and 0 from J, leaving 14 bases between them. CDR1 is GEAIGNYY and CDR2 is EKD in the germline V gene. The CDR3 DNA follows: TGTGCCTGTGACACCGCTGGGGCTCTCAGCTCCTGGGACACCCGACAGATGTTTTTC. It yields the protein CACDTAGALSSWDTRQMFF.

This chain connects TRDV2 to TRDJ3; 8 nucleotides align to TRDD3. V shed 3 bases and J 0 bases; nucleotides not matched to a gene: 6. Germline V lookup: CDR1 GEAIGNYY, CDR2 EKD. CDR3 length: 18 residues. The CDR3 nucleotides read TGTGCCTGTGACTACTGGGGGTCTAGCTCCTGGGACACCCGACAGATGTTTTTC. This sequence encodes CACDYWGSSSWDTRQMFF.

Sample share makes this clone medium-sized (0.01 to 0.1%). The V and J genes are TRDV2 and TRDJ3, with TRDD3 matching 11 bases. V was clipped by 2 bases and J by 0 bases; unmatched bases: 5. This CDR3 spans 19 amino acids. Per germline, CDR1 GEAIGNYY and CDR2 EKD. The CDR3 spells CACDSYWGINSWDTRQMFF. CDR3 bases: TGTGCCTGTGACAGCTACTGGGGGATAAACTCCTGGGACACCCGACAGATGTTTTTC.

The chain recombines TRDV2 with TRDJ3, with D unresolved. Germline CDR1 is GEAIGNYY and CDR2 is EKD. This CDR3 spans 20 amino acids. The ends were cut back, 0 bases at V and 0 bases at J, with 17 bases in the middle. The CDR3 is CACDTTVGSLSSWDTRQMFF. DNA for the CDR3: TGTGCCTGTGACACCACGGTCGGATCCCTTAGCTCCTGGGACACCCGACAGATGTTTTTC.

This clone was counted between two and nine times. A much more abundant neighbour one base away suggests this may be a read error. Other DNA sequences in this specimen translate into the identical CDR3. J is TRDJ3 and V is TRDV2; TRDD3 matches 11 bases. Trimming at V came to 1 base and at J to 2 bases, leaving 3 bases not matched to a gene. CDR1 is GEAIGNYY, CDR2 EKD, per germline. CDR3 length equals 18 residues. The CDR3 nucleotides read TGTGCCTGTGACACTGGGGGATACGGAACCTGGGACACCCGACAGATGTTTTTC. Protein: CACDTGGYGTWDTRQMFF.

This clone turned up a few times. One end of the junction varies from germline; a read error may be responsible. Different DNA sequences within this sample yield the same CDR3. The CDR3 loop is CACDTWGIGTWDTRQMFF. In DNA form, the CDR3 reads TGCGCCTGTGACACCTGGGGGATCGGGACCTGGGACACCCGACAGATGTTTTTC. The J gene is TRDJ3, the V gene TRDV2; TRDD3 aligns across 9 bases. This CDR3 has 18 residues. Germline CDR1 reads GEAIGNYY; CDR2 reads EKD.

This clone was counted a few times. The chain combines TRDV2 with TRDJ3, with TRDD3 identical over 9 bases. Germline-derived CDR1 and CDR2 are GEAIGNYY and EKD. This CDR3 is 18 amino acids long. Trimming cost V 0 bases and J 0 bases; bases outside gene matches: 2. The CDR3 here is CACDTWGIDSWDTRQMFF. The CDR3 nucleotides are TGTGCCTGTGACACCTGGGGGATAGACTCCTGGGACACCCGACAGATGTTTTTC.

In its sample, this clone was seen a few times. This may stem from a read error, because a much larger clone lies one nucleotide away. The chain has TRDV2 and TRDJ3, with 12 bases that match TRDD3. The CDR3 is 17 residues long. Per germline, CDR1 GEAIGNYY and CDR2 EKD. The junction had 3 bases not matched to a gene; V was cut back by 2 bases and J by 5 bases. This CDR3 reads CACDILGDTRDTRQMFF. DNA of the CDR3: TGTGCCTGTGACATACTGGGGGATACCCGGGACACCCGACAGATGTTTTTC.

This clone appeared a few times. The V call is TRDV2, the J call TRDJ3; 11 nucleotides align to TRDD3. Germline loops: CDR1 GEAIGNYY, CDR2 EKD. Germline trimming cut 0 bases from V and 1 base from J; bases unmatched to any gene: 4. This CDR3 has 19 amino acids. CDR3 DNA: TGTGCCTGTGACACCTTGGTGGGGGATACGTCCTGGGACACCCGACAGATGTTTTTC. Its protein product is CACDTLVGDTSWDTRQMFF.

About this clone itself: Other nucleotide sequences from this sample produce the same CDR3. This chain uses TRDV2 with TRDJ3; 10 bases align to TRDD3. Looked up from germline, CDR1 is GEAIGNYY and CDR2 is EKD. The CDR3 runs 19 residues. V lost 1 base, J lost 0 bases, and 5 bases stayed unmatched. The CDR3 region is CACDTYWGISSWDTRQMFF. For the CDR3, the DNA is TGTGCCTGTGACACTTACTGGGGGATCAGCTCCTGGGACACCCGACAGATGTTTTTC.